This T cell receptor (beta chain) derives from a study of T cells after posttransplantation cyclophosphamide. The length of the CDR3 is 16 residues. CDR1 and CDR2 (germline): SGHKS, YYEKEE (reference sequence). The table came from immunoSEQ multiplex PCR; TCRdb's copy has only in-frame clones and leaves some out. This repertoire shows around 13,000 clones, roughly four fifths found once; its top ten account for approximately 0.8%. In the case of this clone: One end of the junction varies from germline; a read error may be responsible.

What was sequenced was memory CD4+ T cells sorted from PBMCs. The chain links TRBV5-5 to TRBJ1-3; the D gene is possibly TRBD1 (5 bases). The TCR was taken from a man aged 45 to 65 in good health, CMV-negative, and a related stem cell transplant donor. CDR3 DNA sequence: TGTGCCAGCACCTTGGGACCGGGGGGCTCTGGAAACACCATATATTTT. Protein: CASTLGPGGSGNTIYF.